This T cell receptor (beta chain) was sequenced during a study of T cell repertoires in cytomegalovirus infection. Study observations and caveats: HLA-C-restricted CMV clonotypes gave the most frequent clonotype in two of eight donors.

Turning to this clonotype: Its antigen is unknown.

Trimming shortened V by 6 bases and J by 3 bases, and 8 bases separated the two germline ends. The germline V gene encodes CDR1 SNHLY and CDR2 FYNNEI. There are 12 residues in the CDR3. TCRdb recomputed calls from the reads with MiXCR, one row per CDR3 protein. The sample shows approximately 770,000 distinct CDR3 sequences, approximately 32% of them seen only once. The sequencing here drew on cultured CD8+ T cells from PBMCs, taken from culture after CMV antigen stimulation. This TCR came from a human donor in good health (CMV status not recorded). Some clones in this sample may be carry-over from other donors' samples. The chain links TRBV2 to TRBJ1-2; perhaps TRBD1 as D (6 bases). The CDR3 reads CASRGTHYGYTF. The CDR3 DNA reads TGTGCCAGCAGAGGGACACACTATGGCTACACCTTC.